The 19 T cell receptor beta chains presented below share a single source sample, sequenced in a study of CD8+CD57+ T cells in acquired aplastic anemia. Patients who underwent sequencing had shown CD8+CD57+ cell expansion by flow cytometry. Profiling of TCR beta VDJ combinations and CDR3 sequences used genomic DNA as template. TCRdb reanalysed the reads using MiXCR and keeps one entry per CDR3 protein. The sample has about 220,000 distinct CDR3 sequences; 47% are singletons. Sequencing was carried out using sorted CD4+, CD8+, or CD8+CD57+ T cells (not recorded which) from PBMCs. These receptors all come from a human donor with aplastic anemia.

With respect to this clonotype: The junction and the germline gene differ at one end; a read error may be behind it. J is TRBJ2-1 and V is TRBV29-1; 11 nucleotides match TRBD1. Germline CDR1 and CDR2: SQVTM and ANQGSEA. This CDR3 contains 14 residues. CDR3 coding DNA: TGCAGCGTTGAGGGACAGGGGGTCTACGATGAGCAGTTCTTC. It is translated as CSVEGQGVYDEQFF.

This chain links TRBV28 with TRBJ2-7; D tentatively reads TRBD1 or TRBD2 (5 bases each). The CDR3 loop spans 14 amino acids. Per the germline V gene, CDR1 is MDHEN and CDR2 is SYDVKM. Trimming took 6 bases from V and 2 from J, leaving 14 bases between them. CDR3 nucleotides: TGTGCCAGCAGCTCGTTCTTGGGACCCTACGAGCAGTACTTC. Protein: CASSSFLGPYEQYF.

Comments on this clonotype: One end of the junction fails to match germline, which may point to a read error. V usage is TRBV27 and J usage is TRBJ1-2, with a weak D call TRBD1 (6 bases). Germline V gives CDR1 MNHEY, CDR2 SMNVEV (reference sequence). The CDR3 totals 16 residues. The DNA for the CDR3 is TGTGCCAGCGGTTTAGTACAGGGTGAGGTTTTCTATGGCTACACCTTC. This encodes CASGLVQGEVFYGYTF.

The V gene is TRBV10-3, the J gene TRBJ2-7; 8 nucleotides agree with TRBD2. From germline, CDR1 is ENHRY and CDR2 SYGVKD. V lost 5 bases to trimming and J lost 4 bases; unmatched junction nucleotides: 7. The CDR3 is 14 amino acids. The CDR3 loop is CAISPGLDGYEQYF. CDR3 nucleotide sequence: TGTGCCATCAGTCCGGGACTAGATGGATACGAGCAGTACTTC.

The V call is TRBV7-8, the J call TRBJ2-7, with no clear D. The V gene's germline CDR1 is SGHVS and CDR2 FQNEAQ. The CDR3 has 10 amino acids. V gave up 2 bases and J gave up 12 bases, with 8 bases separating them. CDR3 nucleotides: TGTGCCAGCAGCTTACGGTGGCGGTACTTC. Amino acids: CASSLRWRYF.

The chain combines TRBV2 with TRBJ2-1; D possibly uses TRBD1 or TRBD2 (6 bases each). Trimming cost V 6 bases and J 4 bases, with 16 bases left between them. Germline V gene sequence: CDR1 SNHLY, CDR2 FYNNEI. CDR3 length: 15 residues. The CDR3 protein is CASSRRGSGYNEQFF. The DNA of the CDR3 is TGTGCCAGCAGCCGCAGGGGTAGCGGTTACAATGAGCAGTTCTTC.

The chain uses TRBV6-6 and TRBJ2-7; 9 positions match TRBD2. Trimming at V came to 5 bases and at J to 2 bases, leaving 13 bases not matched to a gene. Per germline, CDR1 MNHNY and CDR2 SVGAGI (reference sequence). This CDR3 is 17 amino acids long. DNA for the CDR3: TGTGCCAGCAGTGAAGAAATTAGCGGGGGCCCCACCTACGAGCAGTACTTC. It translates to CASSEEISGGPTYEQYF.

The chain recombines TRBV10-3 with TRBJ2-7; the D gene is possibly TRBD1 (6 bases). Germline V CDR1 and CDR2: ENHRY, SYGVKD. The CDR3 is 13 amino acids. The V end was cut by 6 bases, the J end by 7 bases, with 16 bases between. The CDR3 reads CAIRTGPQGEQYF. The CDR3 region has the DNA TGTGCCATCAGGACAGGACCTCAAGGAGAGCAGTACTTC.

V usage is TRBV20-1 and J usage is TRBJ1-6, with D unresolved. Germline CDR1 is DFQATT and CDR2 is SNEGSKA (reference sequence). V dropped 7 bases and J dropped 10 bases, with 14 bases sitting between them. The CDR3 is made up of 12 amino acids. The CDR3 DNA reads TGCAGTGTGGAGGGTGGCGGGTCACCCCTCCACTTT. Its translation: CSVEGGGSPLHF.

The table lists this clonotype with many counts. The gene calls are TRBV29-1 and TRBJ1-2; no firm D call. Germline values: CDR1 SQVTM, CDR2 ANQGSEA. The CDR3 totals 14 residues. Trimming cost V 5 bases and J 3 bases, with 16 bases left between them. The CDR3 loop is CSVSNDRQDYGYTF. In nucleotides, the CDR3 is TGCAGCGTTTCGAACGACCGCCAGGACTATGGCTACACCTTC.

This clonotype was seen ten or more times. This chain uses TRBV7-9 with TRBJ1-4; D unresolved. The ends were cut back, 0 bases at V and 7 bases at J, with 12 bases in the middle. The germline V gene encodes CDR1 SEHNR and CDR2 FQNEAQ (reference sequence). The CDR3 is 15 residues long. The CDR3 protein is CASSLAVGKTEKLFF. Written as DNA, the CDR3 is TGTGCCAGCAGCTTAGCCGTCGGGAAGACTGAAAAACTGTTTTTT. Looking up the rest from reference TRBV7-9 and TRBJ1-4 gives the full variable domain: DTGVSQNPRHKITKRGQNVTFRCDPISEHNRLYWYRQTLGQGPEFLTYFQNEAQLEKSRLLSDRFSAERPKGSFSTLEIQRTEQGDSAMYLCASSLAVGKTEKLFFGSGTQLSVL.

This clonotype was detected ten times or more. The J gene is TRBJ2-7, the V gene TRBV20-1; possibly TRBD1 or TRBD2 for D (6 bases each). Trimming cost V 0 bases and J 3 bases, with 15 bases left between them. The CDR3 is 15 amino acids. The V gene's germline CDR1 is DFQATT and CDR2 SNEGSKA (reference sequence). Here the CDR3 reads CSARDEGGTYYEQYF. The CDR3 DNA reads as TGCAGTGCTAGAGATGAGGGGGGCACCTACTACGAGCAGTACTTC.

This clonotype occurred once. The chain links TRBV19 to TRBJ1-1, with D possibly matching TRBD1 (5 bases). Trimming shortened V by 7 bases and J by 0 bases, and 9 bases separated the two germline ends. Germline lookup yields CDR1 LNHDA and CDR2 SQIVND (reference sequence). This CDR3 region has 13 residues. The CDR3 spells CASNFRVNTEAFF. DNA of the CDR3: TGTGCCAGTAACTTCAGGGTGAACACTGAAGCTTTCTTT.

The chain combines TRBV5-6 with TRBJ2-5; TRBD2 agrees at 9 bases. The CDR3 is 14 residues long. Germline V gives CDR1 SGHDT, CDR2 YYEEEE. Unmatched junction bases numbered 6, after V lost 5 bases and J lost 4 bases. In DNA form, the CDR3 reads TGTGCCAGCAGTCGGGCGGGGGGGCCAGAGACCCAGTACTTC. Protein sequence: CASSRAGGPETQYF.

This clonotype appeared a few times. J is TRBJ2-2 and V is TRBV28; 9 nucleotides align to TRBD1. The CDR3 runs to 16 residues. Germline assignment: CDR1 MDHEN and CDR2 SYDVKM. J lost 9 bases, V lost 5 bases, and 13 bases had no gene match. Here the CDR3 reads CASSRTGVMSIRELFF. CDR3 DNA: TGTGCCAGCAGTAGGACAGGGGTTATGAGTATCCGGGAGCTGTTTTTT.

The rearrangement links TRBV7-6 to TRBJ2-2; TRBD1 aligns across 12 bases. The trim removed 5 bases at V and 3 bases at J, leaving 10 bases unmatched. Germline V gene lookup returns CDR1 SGHVS and CDR2 FNYEAQ. The CDR3 runs 18 residues. The chain's CDR3 is CASSARDRGRWYTGELFF. The DNA for the CDR3 is TGTGCCAGCAGCGCCCGGGACAGGGGGCGTTGGTACACCGGGGAGCTGTTTTTT. Combining the CDR3 with reference TRBV7-6 and TRBJ2-2 gives the whole variable domain GAGVSQSPRYKVTKRGQDVALRCDPISGHVSLYWYRQALGQGPEFLTYFNYEAQQDKSGLPNDRFSAERPEGSISTLTIQRTEQRDSAMYRCASSARDRGRWYTGELFFGEGSRLTVL.

The V gene is TRBV24-1, the J gene TRBJ2-1, with D unresolved. The CDR3 spans 16 residues. Germline V lookup: CDR1 KGHDR, CDR2 SFDVKD. The V end was cut by 3 bases, the J end by 2 bases, with 13 bases between. CDR3 amino acids: CATSDPGYDTYNEQFF. The DNA for the CDR3 is TGTGCCACCAGTGATCCCGGGTATGACACCTACAATGAGCAGTTCTTC.

Worth noting for this clonotype: A much bigger clone sits one base away, suggesting this may be a read error. The final CDR3 position lacks the conserved phenylalanine or tryptophan, pointing to a likely read error. The chain carries TRBV7-9 and TRBJ2-7; D might be TRBD2 (5 bases). The germline V gene has CDR1 SEHNR and CDR2 FQNEAQ (reference sequence). This CDR3 spans 16 amino acids. CDR3 sequence reads: CASSQDFPGLSYEQYL. The CDR3 DNA sequence: TGCGCCAGCAGCCAAGATTTTCCGGGGTTGTCCTACGAGCAGTACTTA.

J is TRBJ2-7 and V is TRBV20-1; D might be TRBD1 or TRBD2, each matching 5 bases. The germline gives CDR1 DFQATT, CDR2 SNEGSKA (reference sequence). The CDR3 is 11 residues long. The V gene lost 7 bases and the J gene lost 5 bases, with 12 bases spanning the gap. The CDR3 region has the DNA TGCAGTGTATATGGGGGTCACGAGCAGTACTTC. The encoded protein is CSVYGGHEQYF.